The present TCR beta chain was sequenced within a study of T cell responses to AZD1222 COVID-19 vaccine. Looked up from germline, CDR1 is SQVTM and CDR2 is ANQGSEA. Between the trimmed V and J ends, which lost 4 bases and 2 bases, there was a span of 12 bases. This CDR3 has 13 residues. Method: immunoSEQ multiplex PCR; TCRdb's copy keeps in-frame clones and lacks some. The sample carries about 130,000 clones, around 90% recorded once. This clone showed up just a few times. Its antigen is not identified. Findings and caveats of the study: At 160-218 and 743-854, vaccine-associated CD4 TCRs were dominant, and they spanned spike. In a largely white British group with more females than males, clonal diversity was possibly underestimated. Of spike-specific TCRs, nearly half reportedly target regions left unmutated in variants.

This chain links TRBV29-1 with TRBJ2-7; D gene ambiguous. The sample consisted of peripheral blood, taken on day 0 of AZD1222 vaccination. This TCR was sampled from an adult in good health. The CDR3 here is CSVAPGPTYEQYF. The DNA for the CDR3 is TGCAGCGTTGCTCCCGGGCCTACCTACGAGCAGTACTTC.